One sample yielded the 13 T cell receptor beta chains listed below, sequenced in a study of cytomegalovirus exposure and HLA in healthy donors. The PCR had 60 Vbeta and 13 Jbeta primers. Sequencing was performed with immunoSEQ multiplex PCR; in TCRdb, only in-frame clones are kept and a portion is missing. Altogether over 30,000 clones are present, roughly two thirds being singletons, with the ten largest covering around 10%. Input material: PBMCs. These receptors all come from a man aged 35 to 55 in good health and CMV-seropositive.

The chain joins TRBV7-2 to TRBJ1-6; tentatively, D is TRBD1 (6 bases). The CDR3 is 15 amino acids. Germline values: CDR1 SGHTA, CDR2 FQGNSA. V dropped 5 bases and J dropped 6 bases, with 14 bases sitting between them. CDR3 in DNA: TGTGCCAGCAGCGCCTCCGGGACACTTAATTCACCCCTCCACTTT. This codes for CASSASGTLNSPLHF.

V and J are TRBV7-2 and TRBJ1-4, with D unclear. CDR3 length: 14 amino acids. Trimming took off 1 base at V and 8 bases at J, with 11 bases between the two ends. CDR1 SGHTA and CDR2 FQGNSA come from the germline V gene. The chain's CDR3 is CASSLGVLAEKLFF. Here the CDR3 DNA reads TGTGCCAGCAGCTTAGGAGTACTCGCCGAAAAACTGTTTTTT.

The V and J genes are TRBV27 and TRBJ1-5; 7 bases fit TRBD1. The CDR3 has 15 residues. V shed 8 bases and J 0 bases; nucleotides not matched to a gene: 7. Germline-derived CDR1 and CDR2 are MNHEY and SMNVEV (reference sequence). The chain's CDR3 is CASAQGYVSNQPQHF. DNA for the CDR3: TGTGCCAGCGCACAGGGGTACGTTAGCAATCAGCCCCAGCATTTT.

The rearrangement uses TRBV5-4 and TRBJ2-2; no firm D call. V shed 0 bases and J shed 0 bases, with 6 bases lying between them. Germline V gives CDR1 SGHNT, CDR2 YYREEE (reference sequence). The CDR3 is 15 residues long. CDR3 bases: TGTGCCAGCAGCTTGGACACCGCGAACACCGGGGAGCTGTTTTTT. Protein: CASSLDTANTGELFF.

The chain is built from TRBV2 and TRBJ2-5; D is undetermined. The germline gives CDR1 SNHLY, CDR2 FYNNEI. This CDR3 is 14 amino acids long. Trimming cost V 1 base and J 3 bases, with 9 bases left between them. The CDR3 here is CASSEGEYEETQYF. The CDR3 nucleotides are TGTGCCAGCAGTGAAGGAGAGTACGAAGAGACCCAGTACTTC.

The J gene is TRBJ2-7, the V gene TRBV11-2; 7 nucleotides match TRBD1. The V and J ends lost 4 bases and 2 bases, in that order; junction bases with no gene match: 11. CDR1 is SGHAT and CDR2 is FQNNGV in the germline V gene. The CDR3 is 16 amino acids. This CDR3 is CASSSYGQDFTYEQYF. CDR3 coding DNA: TGTGCCAGCAGCTCCTACGGACAGGATTTTACCTACGAGCAGTACTTC. Filled out from reference TRBV11-2 and TRBJ2-7, the complete variable domain reads EAGVAQSPRYKIIEKRQSVAFWCNPISGHATLYWYQQILGQGPKLLIQFQNNGVVDDSQLPKDRFSAERLKGVDSTLKIQPAKLEDSAVYLCASSSYGQDFTYEQYFGPGTRLTVT.

The rearrangement uses TRBV7-3 and TRBJ2-3; 8 nucleotides agree with TRBD2. In germline, CDR1 is SGHTA, CDR2 FQGTGA. The CDR3 loop spans 16 amino acids. Trimming at V came to 6 bases and at J to 6 bases, leaving 14 bases not matched to a gene. In DNA form, the CDR3 reads TGTGCCAGCAGTCTCCTCGGGGGGGCTTTGGTGGATACGCAGTATTTT. Translation gives CASSLLGGALVDTQYF.

CDR3 sequence (DNA): TGTGCCACCAGCAGGTCAGGACAGTCCACCGGGGAGCTGTTTTTT. This encodes CATSRSGQSTGELFF. The chain has TRBV15 and TRBJ2-2, with D possibly matching TRBD1 (6 bases). The V and J ends lost 3 bases and 4 bases respectively, with 12 bases between them. The CDR3 loop spans 15 amino acids. Looked up from germline, CDR1 is LNHNV and CDR2 is YYDKDF (reference sequence).

The J gene is TRBJ2-5, the V gene TRBV12-5; 11 positions agree with TRBD2. The germline V gene has CDR1 LGHNT and CDR2 FRNRAP. The CDR3 is 20 residues long. V shed 2 bases, J shed 7 bases, and the junction held 21 bases outside the gene matches. The CDR3 DNA sequence: TGTGCTAGTGGTTTGACCGTCCCGGGACTAGCGGCTAAGAGTGGGTGGACCCAGTACTTC. It is translated as CASGLTVPGLAAKSGWTQYF.

V and J are TRBV18 and TRBJ2-3; 12 nucleotides align to TRBD1. The V segment lost 5 bases and the J segment 2 bases; nucleotides outside the gene matches: 2. CDR1 is KGHSH and CDR2 is LQKENI in the germline V gene. The CDR3 sequence is 15 residues long. The CDR3 sequence: CASSAGQGATDTQYF. The CDR3 bases are TGTGCCAGCTCAGCGGGACAGGGGGCCACAGATACGCAGTATTTT.

This rearrangement joins TRBV7-9 to TRBJ1-1, with TRBD1 as a possible D gene (5 bases). The CDR3 length is 14 residues. CDR1 and CDR2 from the germline V gene are SEHNR and FQNEAQ (reference sequence). V was pared by 4 bases and J by 4 bases, with 13 bases between. Here the CDR3 reads CASSSETVITEAFF. CDR3 sequence (DNA): TGTGCCAGCAGCTCAGAGACAGTGATCACTGAAGCTTTCTTT.

This clone was counted a few times. V usage is TRBV29-1 and J usage is TRBJ2-1; 7 bases fit TRBD2. CDR1 is SQVTM and CDR2 is ANQGSEA in the germline V gene. J was trimmed by 2 bases and V by 5 bases; bases with no gene match: 3. The CDR3 has 13 residues. CDR3 region: CSVWDYPYNEQFF. CDR3 nucleotides: TGCAGCGTTTGGGACTACCCCTACAATGAGCAGTTCTTC.

This chain links TRBV4-1 with TRBJ1-6; the D gene is possibly TRBD1 (5 bases). From germline, CDR1 is MGHRA and CDR2 YSYEKL. This CDR3 has 13 amino acids. V was trimmed by 5 bases and J by 7 bases, leaving 9 bases between them. The CDR3 DNA sequence: TGCGCCAGCAGCTCCAGGGAAAATTCACCCCTCCACTTT. Encoded protein: CASSSRENSPLHF.